This TCR beta chain was profiled in a study of beta chain features in type 1 diabetes. As every portion of the isolated RNA was reverse transcribed, the sequencing read expressed TCRB transcripts. TCRdb's copy holds only in-frame clones and misses some; the assay was immunoSEQ multiplex PCR. There are under 300,000 clones in the sample; 14% occur only once, and 0.015% to 0.02% lies in the top ten. Comments on this clone: What it recognizes is unknown.

The study, taken as a whole, reports: Resolution of whether HLA type affects TCRB rearrangement was not achieved here. Moderate but significant shortening of TCRB CDR3s was recorded in all four CD4+ subsets from Type 1 diabetes patients.

CDR3 length: 15 amino acids. Germline CDR1 LGHNA, CDR2 YNFKEQ. V lost 0 bases and J 4 bases, leaving 10 bases between the germline ends. Input material: naive CD4+ T cells from blood. This receptor was identified in a man under 40 with type 1 diabetes. V is TRBV4-2 and J is TRBJ1-5; D is unresolved. This CDR3 reads CASSQERQQNQPQHF. The CDR3 bases are TGTGCCAGCAGCCAAGAGCGGCAGCAAAATCAGCCCCAGCATTTT.